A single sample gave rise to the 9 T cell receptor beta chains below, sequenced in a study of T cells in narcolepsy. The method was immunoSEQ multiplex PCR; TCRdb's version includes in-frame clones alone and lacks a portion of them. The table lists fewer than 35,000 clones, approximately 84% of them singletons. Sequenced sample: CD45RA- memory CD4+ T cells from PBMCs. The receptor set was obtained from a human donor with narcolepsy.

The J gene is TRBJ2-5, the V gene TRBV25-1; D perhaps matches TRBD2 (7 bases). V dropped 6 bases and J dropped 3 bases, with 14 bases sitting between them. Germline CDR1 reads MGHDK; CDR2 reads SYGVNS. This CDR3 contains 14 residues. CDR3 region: CASREWGGKETQYF. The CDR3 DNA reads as TGTGCCAGCAGGGAGTGGGGGGGCAAAGAGACCCAGTACTTC.

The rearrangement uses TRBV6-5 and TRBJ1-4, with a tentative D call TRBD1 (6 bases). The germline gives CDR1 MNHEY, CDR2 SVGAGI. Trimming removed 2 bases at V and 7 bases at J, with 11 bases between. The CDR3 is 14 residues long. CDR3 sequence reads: CASSYGGPGEKLFF. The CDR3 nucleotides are TGTGCCAGCAGTTACGGGGGGCCCGGTGAAAAACTGTTTTTT.

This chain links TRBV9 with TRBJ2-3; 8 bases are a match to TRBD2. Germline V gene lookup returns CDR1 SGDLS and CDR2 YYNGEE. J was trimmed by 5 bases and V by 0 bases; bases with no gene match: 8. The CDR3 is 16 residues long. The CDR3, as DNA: TGTGCCAGCAGCGTAGCGGCGGGGGGCTCCCAAGATACGCAGTATTTT. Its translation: CASSVAAGGSQDTQYF.

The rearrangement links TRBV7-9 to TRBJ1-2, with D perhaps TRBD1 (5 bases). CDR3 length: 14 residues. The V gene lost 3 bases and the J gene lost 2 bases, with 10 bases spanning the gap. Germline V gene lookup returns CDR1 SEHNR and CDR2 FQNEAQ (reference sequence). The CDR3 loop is CASSLVGGNYGYTF. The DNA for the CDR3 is TGTGCCAGCAGCTTGGTTGGGGGGAACTATGGCTACACCTTC.

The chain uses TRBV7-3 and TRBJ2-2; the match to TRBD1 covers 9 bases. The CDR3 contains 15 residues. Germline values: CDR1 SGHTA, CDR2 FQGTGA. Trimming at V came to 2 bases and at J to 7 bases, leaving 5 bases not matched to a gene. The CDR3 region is CASSLAQGAVGELFF. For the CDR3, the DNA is TGTGCCAGCAGCTTAGCACAGGGGGCAGTCGGGGAGCTGTTTTTT. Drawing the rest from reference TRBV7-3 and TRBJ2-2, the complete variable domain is GAGVSQTPSNKVTEKGKYVELRCDPISGHTALYWYRQSLGQGPEFLIYFQGTGAADDSGLPNDRFFAVRPEGSVSTLKIQRTERGDSAVYLCASSLAQGAVGELFFGEGSRLTVL.

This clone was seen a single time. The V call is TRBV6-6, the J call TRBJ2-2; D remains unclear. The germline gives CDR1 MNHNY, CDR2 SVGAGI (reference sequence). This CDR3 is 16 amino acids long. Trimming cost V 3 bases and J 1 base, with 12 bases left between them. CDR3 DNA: TGTGCCAGCAGTTATACTCTCTCATGGAACACCGGGGAGCTGTTTTTT. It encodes CASSYTLSWNTGELFF.

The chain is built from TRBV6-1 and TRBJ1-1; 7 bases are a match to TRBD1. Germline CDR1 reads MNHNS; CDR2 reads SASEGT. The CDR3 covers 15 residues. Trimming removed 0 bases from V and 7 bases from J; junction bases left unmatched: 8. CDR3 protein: CASSEAGRGRHEAFF. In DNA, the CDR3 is TGTGCCAGCAGTGAAGCAGGGAGGGGGCGTCATGAAGCTTTCTTT.

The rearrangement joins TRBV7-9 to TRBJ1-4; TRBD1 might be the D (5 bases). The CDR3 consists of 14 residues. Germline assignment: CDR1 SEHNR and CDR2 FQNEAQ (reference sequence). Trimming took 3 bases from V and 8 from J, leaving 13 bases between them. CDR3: CASSLTRGGEKLFF. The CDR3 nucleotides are TGTGCCAGCAGCTTGACCCGCGGGGGGGAAAAACTGTTTTTT.

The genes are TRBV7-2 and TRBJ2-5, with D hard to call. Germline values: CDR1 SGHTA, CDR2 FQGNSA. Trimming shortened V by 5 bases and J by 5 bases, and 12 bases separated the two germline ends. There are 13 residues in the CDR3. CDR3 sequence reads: CASSRPPTETQYF. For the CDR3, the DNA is TGTGCCAGCAGCCGACCCCCGACTGAGACCCAGTACTTC.